This is a list of T cell receptor beta chains from one sample in a study of PD-L1 blockade in urothelial cancer. The repertoire was sequenced with immunoSEQ multiplex PCR; TCRdb's copy has only in-frame clones and lacks some. The table shows around 93,000 clones, with roughly 85% occurring only once. This material consisted of PBMCs, taken around atezolizumab (anti-PD-L1) treatment. These receptor sequences come from a man between 65 and 85 years old with urothelial cancer. CDR3s leave out the opening cysteine and the closing phenylalanine or tryptophan.

v_call: TRBV29-1; cdr3_aa: SVGTSGGETQY
v_call: TRBV6-1; cdr3_aa: ASRGSAQGEQY
v_call: TRBV6-1; cdr3_aa: ASSDQRYADTQY
v_call: TRBV18; cdr3_aa: ASSPQGASTDTQY
v_call: TRBV5-1; cdr3_aa: ASSLEGTSGNEQF
v_call: TRBV15; cdr3_aa: ATSRDRGNTEAF
v_call: TRBV19; cdr3_aa: ASSIMGSGTTNYGYT
v_call: TRBV9; cdr3_aa: ASSGSGRQTSRGYT
v_call: TRBV7-9; cdr3_aa: ASSPAFGRQETQY
v_call: TRBV7-3; cdr3_aa: ASSLNILTEAF
v_call: TRBV5-1; cdr3_aa: ASYSRDRETQY
v_call: TRBV27; cdr3_aa: ASSQTWGQSGANVLT
v_call: TRBV21-1; cdr3_aa: ASSGDGYT
v_call: TRBV7-9; cdr3_aa: ASSLENEQF
v_call: TRBV28; cdr3_aa: ASSSNYGYT
v_call: TRBV9; cdr3_aa: ASSVGGDPGGEQY
v_call: TRBV5-1; cdr3_aa: ASSNGPGLDYGYT
v_call: TRBV19; cdr3_aa: ASRRGNQPQH
v_call: TRBV5-1; cdr3_aa: ASSWGTGKTEAF
v_call: TRBV28; cdr3_aa: ASSTLGQGTGEQY
v_call: TRBV18; cdr3_aa: ASSPGTGPYEQY
v_call: TRBV5-4; cdr3_aa: ASSLGGPRASEKLF
v_call: TRBV11-3; cdr3_aa: ASSLGTGVGETQY
v_call: TRBV25-1; cdr3_aa: ASSGWAVGLETQY